At least ten counts were recorded for the clone carrying this T cell receptor (beta chain). Its target is not known. The sample originates from a study of T cells in Graves' hyperthyroidism and ophthalmopathy. CDR3 size: 19 residues. Germline CDR1 and CDR2: SGHAT and FQNNGV. The germline V and J ends were trimmed by 2 bases and 4 bases, with 24 bases remaining between them. Findings and limits, study-wide: Ophthalmopathy got predicted by the model a median around 6.6 months before its onset. By a 13 V-J model, ophthalmopathy was set apart from stable hyperthyroidism.

RNA transcripts provided the source from which TCR beta CDR3 regions were amplified. An initial round of RT-PCR targeting the TCR CDR3 relied on the HTBI primer set. TCRdb re-called the multiplex PCR reads with MiXCR, one entry per CDR3 protein. Found here are hundreds of thousands of distinct CDR3 sequences, about 16% of them singletons; the top ten hold less than 3.5%. The V and J genes are TRBV11-2 and TRBJ2-1, with D possibly being TRBD2 (5 bases). The sequence came from a woman aged 40-49 years with Graves' ophthalmopathy. The sample was blood. The CDR3 DNA follows: TGTGCCAGCAGCTTACGCTCCAGCGGAACCGACGTGCTGTACAATGAGCAGTTCTTC. Its translation: CASSLRSSGTDVLYNEQFF.